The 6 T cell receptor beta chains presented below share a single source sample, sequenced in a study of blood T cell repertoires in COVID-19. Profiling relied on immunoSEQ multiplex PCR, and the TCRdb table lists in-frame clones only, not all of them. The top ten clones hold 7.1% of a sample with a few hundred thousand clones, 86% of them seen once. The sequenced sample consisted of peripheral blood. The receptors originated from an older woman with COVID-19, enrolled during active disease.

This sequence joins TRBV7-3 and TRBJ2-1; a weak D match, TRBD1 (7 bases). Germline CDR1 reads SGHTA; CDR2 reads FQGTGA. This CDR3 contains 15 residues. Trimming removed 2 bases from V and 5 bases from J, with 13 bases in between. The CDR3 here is CASSLRQGGDNEQFF. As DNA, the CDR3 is TGTGCCAGCAGCTTACGACAGGGAGGAGACAATGAGCAGTTCTTC.

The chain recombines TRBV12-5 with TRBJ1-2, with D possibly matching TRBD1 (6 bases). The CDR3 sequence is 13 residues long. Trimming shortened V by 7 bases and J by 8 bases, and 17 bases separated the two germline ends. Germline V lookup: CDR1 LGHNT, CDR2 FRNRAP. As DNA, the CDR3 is TGTGCTAGTGCCTTGCAGGGGATCGGGGGCTACACCTTC. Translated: CASALQGIGGYTF.

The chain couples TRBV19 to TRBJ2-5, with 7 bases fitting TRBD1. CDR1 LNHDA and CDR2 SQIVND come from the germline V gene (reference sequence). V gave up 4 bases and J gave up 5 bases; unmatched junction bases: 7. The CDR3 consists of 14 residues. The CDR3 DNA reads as TGTGCCAGTAGTAGGGACAGTTTGGGGGAGACCCAGTACTTC. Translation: CASSRDSLGETQYF.

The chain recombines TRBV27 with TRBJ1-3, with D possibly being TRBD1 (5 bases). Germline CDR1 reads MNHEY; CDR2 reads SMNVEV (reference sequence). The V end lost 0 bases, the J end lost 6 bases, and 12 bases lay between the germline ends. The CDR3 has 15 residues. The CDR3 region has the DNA TGTGCCAGCAGTTTATCTGGCAGGGTCCTAAACACCATATATTTT. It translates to CASSLSGRVLNTIYF.

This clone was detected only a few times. CDR3 amino acids: CAWRGQVYSYEQYF. The CDR3 region has the DNA TGTGCCTGGAGGGGACAGGTCTACTCCTACGAGCAGTACTTC. The gene calls are TRBV30 and TRBJ2-7, with 8 nucleotides matching TRBD1. The CDR3 has 14 residues. The J segment lost 0 bases and the V segment lost 3 bases, leaving 4 bases of the junction unmatched. The V gene's germline CDR1 is GTSNPN and CDR2 SVGIG (reference sequence). The variable domain in full, completed from reference TRBV30 and TRBJ2-7, reads SQTIHQWPATLVQPVGSPLSLECTVEGTSNPNLYWYRQAAGRGLQLLFYSVGIGQISSEVPQNLSASRPQDRQFILSSKKLLLSDSGFYLCAWRGQVYSYEQYFGPGTRLTVT.

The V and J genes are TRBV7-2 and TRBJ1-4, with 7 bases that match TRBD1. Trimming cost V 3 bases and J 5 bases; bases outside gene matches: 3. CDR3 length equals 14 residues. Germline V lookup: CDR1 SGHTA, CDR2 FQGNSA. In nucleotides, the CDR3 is TGTGCCAGCAGCTTCGACAGGGCGAATGAAAAACTGTTTTTT. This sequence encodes CASSFDRANEKLFF.